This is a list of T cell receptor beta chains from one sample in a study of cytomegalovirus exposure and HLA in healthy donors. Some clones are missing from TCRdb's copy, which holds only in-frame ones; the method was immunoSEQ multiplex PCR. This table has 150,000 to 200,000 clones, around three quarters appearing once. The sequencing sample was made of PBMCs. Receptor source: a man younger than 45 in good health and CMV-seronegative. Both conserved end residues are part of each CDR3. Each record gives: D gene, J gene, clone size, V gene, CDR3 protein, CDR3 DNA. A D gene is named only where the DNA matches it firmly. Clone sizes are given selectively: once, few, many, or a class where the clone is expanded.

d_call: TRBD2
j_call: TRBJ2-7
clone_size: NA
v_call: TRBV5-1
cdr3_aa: CASSLGVAGAFKDEQYF
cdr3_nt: TGCGCCAGCAGCTTGGGGGTAGCGGGAGCCTTTAAGGACGAGCAGTACTTC

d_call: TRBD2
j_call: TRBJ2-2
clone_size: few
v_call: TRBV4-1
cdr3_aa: CASSHIAGLNTGELFF
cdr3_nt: TGCGCCAGCAGCCATATAGCGGGATTGAACACCGGGGAGCTGTTTTTT

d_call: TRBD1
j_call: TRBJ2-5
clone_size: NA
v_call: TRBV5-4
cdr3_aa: CASRPGTGETQYF
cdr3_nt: TGTGCCAGCAGGCCCGGGACAGGCGAGACCCAGTACTTC

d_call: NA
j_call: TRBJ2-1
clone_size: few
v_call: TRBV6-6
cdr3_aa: CASREGANEQFF
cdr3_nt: TGTGCCAGCAGGGAAGGAGCCAATGAGCAGTTCTTC

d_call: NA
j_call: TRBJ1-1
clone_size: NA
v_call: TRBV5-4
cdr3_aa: CASSLFPKNTEAFF
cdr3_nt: TGTGCCAGCAGCTTGTTTCCCAAAAACACTGAAGCTTTCTTT

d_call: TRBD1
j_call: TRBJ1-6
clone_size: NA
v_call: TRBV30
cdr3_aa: CAWKEGAYSPLHF
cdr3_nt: TGTGCCTGGAAGGAGGGGGCATATTCACCCCTCCACTTT

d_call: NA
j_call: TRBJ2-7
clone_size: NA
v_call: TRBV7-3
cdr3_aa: CASSLDGGSYEQYF
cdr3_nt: TGTGCCAGCAGCTTAGACGGCGGCTCCTACGAGCAGTACTTC

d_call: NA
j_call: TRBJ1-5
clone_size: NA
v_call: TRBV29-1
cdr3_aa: CSVGKGGNQPQHF
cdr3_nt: TGCAGCGTTGGAAAAGGGGGCAATCAGCCCCAGCATTTT

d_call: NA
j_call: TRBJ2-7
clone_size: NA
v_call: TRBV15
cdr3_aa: CATSSTGSLKGYEQYF
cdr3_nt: TGTGCCACCAGCAGTACAGGGAGTCTTAAAGGTTACGAGCAGTACTTC

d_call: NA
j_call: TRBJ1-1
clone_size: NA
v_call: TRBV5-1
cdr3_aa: CATTAGQGTEAFF
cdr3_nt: TGCGCCACCACGGCGGGGCAAGGCACTGAAGCTTTCTTT

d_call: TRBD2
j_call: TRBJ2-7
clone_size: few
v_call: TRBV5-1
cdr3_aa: CASSPEASGSDEQYF
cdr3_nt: TGCGCCAGCAGCCCAGAGGCTAGCGGGAGCGACGAGCAGTACTTC

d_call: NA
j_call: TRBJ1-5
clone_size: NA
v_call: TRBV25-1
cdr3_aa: CASSGTGSNQPQHF
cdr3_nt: TGTGCCAGCAGTGGAACAGGTAGCAATCAGCCCCAGCATTTT

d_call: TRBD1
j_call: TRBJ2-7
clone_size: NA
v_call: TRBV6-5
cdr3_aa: CASSPTGTGNYEQYF
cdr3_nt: TGTGCCAGCAGTCCCACCGGGACAGGGAACTACGAGCAGTACTTC

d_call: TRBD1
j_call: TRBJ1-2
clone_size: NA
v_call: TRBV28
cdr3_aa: CASSSPGQGALYGYTF
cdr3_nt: TGTGCCAGCAGTTCCCCCGGTCAGGGGGCTCTCTATGGCTACACCTTC

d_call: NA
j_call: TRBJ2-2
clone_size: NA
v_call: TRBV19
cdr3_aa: CASSRVGGNTGELFF
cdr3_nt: TGTGCCAGTAGTAGGGTCGGCGGGAACACCGGGGAGCTGTTTTTT

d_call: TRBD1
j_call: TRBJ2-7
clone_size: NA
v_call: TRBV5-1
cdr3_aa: CASSFQMTGTGDEQYF
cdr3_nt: TGCGCCAGCAGCTTTCAAATGACCGGGACAGGGGACGAGCAGTACTTC

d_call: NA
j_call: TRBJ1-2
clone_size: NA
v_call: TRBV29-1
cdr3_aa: CSVEGEAEANYGYTF
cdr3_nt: TGCAGCGTTGAAGGGGAGGCAGAAGCTAACTATGGCTACACCTTC

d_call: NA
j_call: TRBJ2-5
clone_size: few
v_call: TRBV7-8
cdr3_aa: CASSPEPSSFGTQYF
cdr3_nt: TGTGCCAGCAGCCCGGAGCCGAGTAGCTTCGGGACCCAGTACTTC

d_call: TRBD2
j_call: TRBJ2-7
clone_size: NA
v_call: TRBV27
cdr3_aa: CASRYIAGGNEQYF
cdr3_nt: TGTGCCAGTCGATATATAGCGGGAGGTAACGAGCAGTACTTC

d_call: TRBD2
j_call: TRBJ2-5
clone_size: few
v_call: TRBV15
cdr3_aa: CATSETGALAGETQYF
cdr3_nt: TGTGCCACCAGCGAGACCGGGGCCCTAGCGGGAGAGACCCAGTACTTC

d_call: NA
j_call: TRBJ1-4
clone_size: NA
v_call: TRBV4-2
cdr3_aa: CASSQREGLNEKLFF
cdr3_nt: TGTGCCAGCAGCCAACGTGAGGGCCTTAATGAAAAACTGTTTTTT

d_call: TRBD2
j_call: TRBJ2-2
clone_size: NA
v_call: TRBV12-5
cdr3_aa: CASAPGLAGGNTGELFF
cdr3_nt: TGTGCTAGTGCTCCCGGGTTAGCGGGAGGGAACACCGGGGAGCTGTTTTTT

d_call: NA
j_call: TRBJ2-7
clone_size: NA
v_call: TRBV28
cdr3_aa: CASSFTKRQYSYEQYF
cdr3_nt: TGTGCCAGCAGTTTCACCAAGAGGCAGTACTCCTACGAGCAGTACTTC